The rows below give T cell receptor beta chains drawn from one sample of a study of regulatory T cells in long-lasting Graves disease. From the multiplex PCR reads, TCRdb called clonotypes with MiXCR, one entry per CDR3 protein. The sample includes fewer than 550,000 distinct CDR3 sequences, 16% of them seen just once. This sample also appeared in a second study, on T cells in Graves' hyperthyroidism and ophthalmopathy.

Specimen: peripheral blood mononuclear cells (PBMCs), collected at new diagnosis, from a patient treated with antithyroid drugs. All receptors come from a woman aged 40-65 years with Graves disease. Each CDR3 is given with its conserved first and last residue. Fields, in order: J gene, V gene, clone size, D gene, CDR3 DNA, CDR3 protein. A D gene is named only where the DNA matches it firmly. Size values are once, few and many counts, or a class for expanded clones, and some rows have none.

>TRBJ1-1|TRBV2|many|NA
TGTGCCAGCACGCTGGGTCCGAACACTGAAGCTTTCTTT
CASTLGPNTEAFF
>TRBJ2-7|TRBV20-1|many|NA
TGCAGTGCTAGTGCGTTTGTGGGCCCCTACGAGCAGTACTTC
CSASAFVGPYEQYF
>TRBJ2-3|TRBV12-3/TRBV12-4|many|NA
TGTGCCAGCAGTTTAAGCCGACAGAGCACAGATACGCAGTATTTT
CASSLSRQSTDTQYF
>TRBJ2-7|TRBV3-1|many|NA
TGTGCCAGCAGCCAAGATCCGGACAGACCTACCTACGAGCAGTACTTC
CASSQDPDRPTYEQYF
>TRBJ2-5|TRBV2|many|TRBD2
TGTGCCAGCAGGCGCGACTGGACTAGCGGGGGGGCGGCGGAGACCCAGTACTTC
CASRRDWTSGGAAETQYF
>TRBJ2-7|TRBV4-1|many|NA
TGCGCCAGCAGCGTACCAGGGGGGCGGGACTACGAGCAGTACTTC
CASSVPGGRDYEQYF
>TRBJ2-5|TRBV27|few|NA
TGTGCCAGCAGTCCCATAGTACAAGAGACCCAGTACTTC
CASSPIVQETQYF
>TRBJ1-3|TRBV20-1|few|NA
TGCAGTGCTAGTTTGCCTGGCGGAGGAATCATATATTTT
CSASLPGGGIIYF
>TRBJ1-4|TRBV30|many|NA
TGTGCCTGGAGTACCGACGTGCCTACTAATGAAAAACTGTTTTTT
CAWSTDVPTNEKLFF
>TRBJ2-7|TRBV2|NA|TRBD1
TGTGCCAGCAGGGCCGGGACAGCCTTGGACGAGCAGTACTTC
CASRAGTALDEQYF
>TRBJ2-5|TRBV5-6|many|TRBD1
TGTGCCAGCAGCTTATTGGGACAGGACGAGACCCAGTACTTC
CASSLLGQDETQYF
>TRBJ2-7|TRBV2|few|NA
TGTGCCAGCAGTGACGAGGGGCGTAGCGAGCAGTACTTC
CASSDEGRSEQYF
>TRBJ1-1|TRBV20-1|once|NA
TGCAGTGCTCCGCCGCCAGCCCCGTCTGGAAACACTGAAGCTTTCTTT
CSAPPPAPSGNTEAFF
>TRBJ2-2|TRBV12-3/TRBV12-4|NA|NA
TGTGCCAGCAGTTTTGGAGGGGCGGGTACCGGGGAGCTGTTTTTT
CASSFGGAGTGELFF
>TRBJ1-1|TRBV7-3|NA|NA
TGTGCCAGCAGGACCGGACAGCTGAACACTGAAGCTTTCTTT
CASRTGQLNTEAFF
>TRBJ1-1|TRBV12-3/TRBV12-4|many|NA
TGTGCCAGCAGTTTGCGGGAGAACACTGAAGCTTTCTTT
CASSLRENTEAFF
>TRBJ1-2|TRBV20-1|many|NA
TGCAGTGCTAGGGTCCCAGCTACTAACTATGGCTACACCTTC
CSARVPATNYGYTF
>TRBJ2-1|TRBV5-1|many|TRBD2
TGCGCCAGCAGCTCGCCACCGTCTAGCGGGGGGAATGAGCAGTTCTTC
CASSSPPSSGGNEQFF
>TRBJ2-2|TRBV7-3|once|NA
TGTGCCAGCAGCTTAGAGGGCGCCGGGGAGCTGTTTTTT
CASSLEGAGELFF
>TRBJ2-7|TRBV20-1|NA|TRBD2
TGCAGTGCTAGAGAACTAGCGGGGGGTTACGAGCAGTACTTC
CSARELAGGYEQYF
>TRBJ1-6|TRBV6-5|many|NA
TGTGCCAGCAGTTACGCCCGAGGGCTGTATAATTCACCCCTCCACTTT
CASSYARGLYNSPLHF
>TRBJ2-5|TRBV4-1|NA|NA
TGCGCCAGCAGCCAAATGCTCCAACAAGAGACCCAGTACTTC
CASSQMLQQETQYF
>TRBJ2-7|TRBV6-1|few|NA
TGTGCCAGCACTGGGGGAATTTCGGACAGTCCCGCCAGAGGGTACGAGCAGTACTTC
CASTGGISDSPARGYEQYF
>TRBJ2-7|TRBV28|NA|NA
TGTGCCAGCAGTTATATCCCAGGGGTCGGCTACGAGCAGTACTTC
CASSYIPGVGYEQYF
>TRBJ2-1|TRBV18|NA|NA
TGTGCCAGCTCACCAGGACAGCGGGCGTCGGGTGAGCAGTTCTTC
CASSPGQRASGEQFF
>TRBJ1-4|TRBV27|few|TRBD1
TGTGCCAGCAGTGCGGGACAGATCAGAGGAGGTGAAAAACTGTTTTTT
CASSAGQIRGGEKLFF
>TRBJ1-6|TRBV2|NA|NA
TGTGCCAGCAGTACCGGAGATAATTCACCCCTCCACTTT
CASSTGDNSPLHF
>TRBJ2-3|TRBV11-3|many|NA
TGTGCCAGCAGCTTCGGCCTGGCGGCAGATACGCAGTATTTT
CASSFGLAADTQYF
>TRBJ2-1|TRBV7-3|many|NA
TGTGCCAGCAGGCCCCCCGTGAGTGAAGGTGAGCAGTTCTTC
CASRPPVSEGEQFF
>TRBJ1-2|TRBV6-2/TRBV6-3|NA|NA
TGTGCCAGCAGTGGTGGTCGCGGCGGCTACACCTTC
CASSGGRGGYTF
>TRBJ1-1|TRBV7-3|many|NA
TGTGCCAGCAGCTTCACTCCCGGGACACTGAACACTGAAGCTTTCTTT
CASSFTPGTLNTEAFF